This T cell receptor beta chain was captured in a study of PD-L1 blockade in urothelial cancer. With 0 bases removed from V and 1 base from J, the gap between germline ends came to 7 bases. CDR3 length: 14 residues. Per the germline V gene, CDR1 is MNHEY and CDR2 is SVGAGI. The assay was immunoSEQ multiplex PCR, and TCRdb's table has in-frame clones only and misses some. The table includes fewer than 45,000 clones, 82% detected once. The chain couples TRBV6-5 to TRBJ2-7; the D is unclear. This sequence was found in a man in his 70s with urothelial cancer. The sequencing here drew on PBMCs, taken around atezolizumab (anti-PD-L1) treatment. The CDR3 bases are TGTGCCAGCAGTTACTCGGCAGGTTCCTACGAGCAGTACTTC. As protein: CASSYSAGSYEQYF.